A single sample is the source of the 5 T cell receptor beta chains below, sequenced in a study of human T cells and chemical hapten exposure. Time point specified: patch test 3, about 24 weeks after DPC sensitization. Specified treatment: therapeutic diphenylcyclopropenone sensitization with weekly scalp DPC. TCRdb reanalysed the RACE reads using MiXCR and keeps one entry per CDR3 protein. The sample comprises 150,000 to 200,000 distinct CDR3 sequences, more than 20% of which are singletons, and about 2.5% rests with the top ten. The starting material was whole blood, obtained in connection with sensitization to the hapten diphenylcyclopropenone (DPC). The receptors were sampled from a woman aged 40 to 55 with alopecia areata. Some clones in this sample may be carry-over from other donors' samples.

This clonotype showed up many times. V usage is TRBV27 and J usage is TRBJ2-3; 8 bases fit TRBD1. CDR3 length equals 14 residues. Germline CDR1 is MNHEY and CDR2 is SMNVEV (reference sequence). The V segment lost 5 bases and the J segment 11 bases; nucleotides outside the gene matches: 12. CDR3: CASSPGRGRGGQYF. As DNA, the CDR3 is TGTGCCAGCAGTCCCGGCAGGGGGCGAGGGGGGCAGTATTTT.

This clonotype was recorded many times. The chain is built from TRBV29-1 and TRBJ2-7, with TRBD1 as a possible D gene (5 bases). The V gene's germline CDR1 is SQVTM and CDR2 ANQGSEA. CDR3 length equals 13 residues. Trimming left V 4 bases short and J 0 bases short, with 10 bases between. This CDR3 is CSVGWGPSYEQYF. The DNA for the CDR3 is TGCAGCGTTGGGTGGGGCCCCTCCTACGAGCAGTACTTC.

This clonotype has only one observation. This rearrangement joins TRBV20-1 to TRBJ2-5, with TRBD1 identical over 7 bases. CDR3 length: 12 residues. Germline trimming cut 6 bases from V and 3 bases from J; bases unmatched to any gene: 4. CDR1 and CDR2 from the germline V gene are DFQATT and SNEGSKA (reference sequence). The CDR3 DNA is TGCAGTGCCTCCGACAGGGAAGAGACCCAGTACTTC. Translated: CSASDREETQYF.

In the case of this clonotype: A read error may explain this, as a much larger clone is one base away. This chain connects TRBV29-1 to TRBJ1-2; no definite D call. Germline V gene lookup returns CDR1 SQVTM and CDR2 ANQGSEA. The CDR3 runs to 11 residues. The CDR3 bases are TGCAGCGCTGAATGGGACTATGGCTACACCTTC. It yields the protein CSAEWDYGYTF.

The chain recombines TRBV12-3 or TRBV12-4 with TRBJ2-5; D tentatively reads TRBD1 or TRBD2 (5 bases each). Trimming removed 4 bases from V and 0 bases from J, with 9 bases in between. This CDR3 spans 14 amino acids. The CDR3 nucleotides are TGTGCCAGCAGTTGGGGACGGAACCAAGAGACCCAGTACTTC. The encoded protein is CASSWGRNQETQYF.